This TCR beta chain was captured in a study of cytomegalovirus exposure and HLA in healthy donors. The CDR3 is 14 amino acids. V was pared by 10 bases and J by 4 bases, with 19 bases between. From germline, CDR1 is MDHEN and CDR2 SYDVKM. Healthy bone marrow donors made up the cohort. PCR amplification relied on 60 Vbeta primers (plus 13 Jbeta primers). Assay: immunoSEQ multiplex PCR; the TCRdb copy retains only in-frame clones and omits some. The data show approximately 280,000 clones, roughly 85% seen once. V usage is TRBV28 and J usage is TRBJ1-2, with D tentatively TRBD1 (6 bases). Sequenced input: PBMCs. The receptor was isolated from a man between 40 and 49 years old in good health and CMV-seropositive. CDR3 region: CATGSWEGGYGYTF. CDR3 nucleotides: TGTGCCACCGGGTCATGGGAGGGGGGCTATGGCTACACCTTC.